This T cell receptor beta chain was documented in a study of identical twins. TCRdb re-called the 5' RACE reads with MiXCR, one entry per CDR3 protein. Of 470,000 or so distinct CDR3 sequences listed, approximately 24% were seen once; the top ten hold 2.9%. As regards this clonotype: Antigen unknown.

Study conclusions and caveats: In cord blood, abundant beta clonotypes had fewer insertions; memory showed no trend.

The CDR3 has 14 residues. V trimming: 7 bases; J trimming: 5 bases; junction bases outside the gene matches: 11. From germline, CDR1 is SGHRS and CDR2 YFSETQ. The same specimen was also included in a second study, on T cells expressing NK-cell markers.

This TCR derives from a woman aged 18-29 years in good health. Sequenced material: CD4+ T cells sorted from blood. The rearrangement uses TRBV5-1 and TRBJ2-5, with 7 nucleotides matching TRBD1. The DNA for the CDR3 is TGCGCCAGCGGAAGAACAGGGGCCGAGGAGACCCAGTACTTC. Protein sequence: CASGRTGAEETQYF.